This T cell receptor beta chain is from a study of T cells in Graves' hyperthyroidism and ophthalmopathy. There were TCR beta CDR3 regions amplified from RNA transcripts. A set of HTBI primers served as the primers for a first-round RT-PCR of the TCR CDR3. TCRdb re-derived calls from the multiplex PCR reads in MiXCR, one entry per CDR3 protein. There are a few hundred thousand distinct CDR3 sequences in the sample; about 16% occur only once, and about 31% lies in the top ten. A few counts support this clonotype. V lost 0 bases, J lost 7 bases, and 18 bases lay in between. Germline loops: CDR1 LGHDT, CDR2 YNNKEL (reference sequence). This CDR3 is 16 amino acids long.

Sequenced material: blood. This clonotype was sampled from a woman in her thirties with Graves' hyperthyroidism. This rearrangement joins TRBV3-1 to TRBJ1-2; D is possibly TRBD1 (5 bases). This CDR3 reads CASSQERLTEYAGYTF. DNA of the CDR3: TGTGCCAGCAGCCAAGAAAGACTGACAGAATACGCTGGCTACACCTTC.